Listed below are T cell receptor beta chains from one sample, sequenced in a study of Graves' ophthalmopathy and Graves' hyperthyroidism. TCRdb itself ran the multiplex PCR reads through MiXCR, one entry per CDR3 protein. This table holds over 500,000 distinct CDR3 sequences, over 20% found once. The specimen sequenced was peripheral blood. These receptors originate from a woman aged 18-35 years with stable Graves' hyperthyroidism. Some clones in this sample may be carry-over from other donors' samples. Each CDR3 is given with its conserved first and last residue. The D gene is left open where the match is weak. Some rows mark clone size as missing; the rest say once, few, many or name a class of expanded clone.

d_call | clone_size | j_call | v_call | cdr3_nt | cdr3_aa
NA | many | TRBJ2-2 | TRBV6-4 | TGTGCCAGCAGTGACTGGACGGAACTAACCTCGAACACCGGGGAGCTGTTTTTT | CASSDWTELTSNTGELFF
NA | many | TRBJ1-1 | TRBV20-1 | TGCAGTGCTAGAGTTACGTACACTGAAGCTTTCTTT | CSARVTYTEAFF
NA | many | TRBJ2-5 | TRBV4-1 | TGCGCCAGCAGCCAAGGGAGGGGTACCCAAGAGACCCAGTACTTC | CASSQGRGTQETQYF
NA | many | TRBJ2-2 | TRBV5-1 | TGCGCCAGCAGGGTAGAGGTGACCGGGGAGCTGTTTTTT | CASRVEVTGELFF
NA | many | TRBJ2-5 | TRBV6-5 | TGTGCCAGCAGAAGTGGGCTAGCAAGGCTCGAGACCCAGTACTTC | CASRSGLARLETQYF
NA | few | TRBJ1-5 | TRBV3-1 | TGTGCCAGCAGCCAAGGGAAGGGGTTCAATCAGCCCCAGCATTTT | CASSQGKGFNQPQHF
TRBD2 | NA | TRBJ2-7 | TRBV4-3 | TGCGCCAGCAGCCAAGATGGGCGGACTAGCGGGGGGAAGTACTTC | CASSQDGRTSGGKYF
NA | many | TRBJ1-5 | TRBV12-3/TRBV12-4 | TGTGCCAGCAGTTTTGACAGCTATCAGCCCCAGCATTTT | CASSFDSYQPQHF
NA | NA | TRBJ2-7 | TRBV20-1 | TGCAGTGCTAGACGCCAGGGGGGATTCGAGCAGTACTTC | CSARRQGGFEQYF
TRBD1 | few | TRBJ1-5 | TRBV18 | TGTGCCAGCTCACCGGCCGGGACAGCGGATCAGCCCCAGCATTTT | CASSPAGTADQPQHF
NA | many | TRBJ1-1 | TRBV2 | TGTGCCAGCAGTGGACAGACGTTAAACACTGAAGCTTTCTTT | CASSGQTLNTEAFF
NA | NA | TRBJ1-2 | TRBV12-3/TRBV12-4 | TGTGCCAGCAGCCCACAGGGAATCAGCTATGGCTACACCTTC | CASSPQGISYGYTF
NA | many | TRBJ2-7 | TRBV5-1 | TGCGCCAGCAGCAGGGACGCCTCCTACGAGCAGTACTTC | CASSRDASYEQYF
NA | many | TRBJ2-4 | TRBV20-1 | TGCAGTGCTGATAAGGACAACGTAGCCAAAAACATTAAGTACTTC | CSADKDNVAKNIKYF
NA | NA | TRBJ1-5 | TRBV28 | TGTGCCAGCAGGTACAGGGATCGTAGGGGCAATCAGCCCCAGCATTTT | CASRYRDRRGNQPQHF
TRBD1 | NA | TRBJ2-7 | TRBV12-3/TRBV12-4 | TGTGCCAGCAGTTTAGGGGACAGGGTTACCGAGCAGTACTTC | CASSLGDRVTEQYF
TRBD1 | NA | TRBJ2-7 | TRBV6-1 | TGTGCCAGCAGTGAAGAAAGGACAGGGTTCTGGGAGCAGTACTTC | CASSEERTGFWEQYF
NA | NA | TRBJ2-7 | TRBV2 | TGTGCCAGCAAGGTGGAGGGGGTTGATCCTTACGAGCAGTACTTC | CASKVEGVDPYEQYF